The 3 T cell receptor beta chains reported below all come from one sample, sequenced in a study of glioma-infiltrating T cells. Using RNA template, CDR3s of TCR alpha and beta were amplified with iRepertoire arm-PCR. TCRdb analysed the multiplex PCR reads with MiXCR anew, one entry per CDR3 protein. The table includes around 93,000 distinct CDR3 sequences, approximately 39% detected once. Sample: glioma tissue, nonneoplastic brain tissue, or PBMCs (not recorded which). Receptors originate from a human donor with low-grade glioma or glioblastoma, undergoing nonglioma brain surgery, or in good health (not recorded which).

This clonotype was recorded many times. The J gene is TRBJ2-1, the V gene TRBV6-2 or TRBV6-3, with TRBD2 matching over 13 bases. Germline V gene sequence: CDR1 MNHEY, CDR2 SVGEGT. CDR3 length: 19 residues. J was trimmed by 10 bases and V by 5 bases; bases with no gene match: 20. The CDR3 sequence is CASSRPGLAGTEGTLEQFF. CDR3 coding DNA: TGTGCCAGCAGTCGGCCGGGACTAGCGGGGACGGAGGGTACATTAGAGCAGTTCTTC.

This clonotype has a handful of counts. The V call is TRBV7-9, the J call TRBJ1-5; maybe TRBD1 (5 bases). Trimming took off 0 bases at V and 0 bases at J, with 12 bases between the two ends. This CDR3 spans 17 amino acids. Looked up from germline, CDR1 is SEHNR and CDR2 is FQNEAQ (reference sequence). The CDR3 nucleotides read TGTGCCAGCAGCTTAGCCATAGACAGTTATAGCAATCAGCCCCAGCATTTT. Translating it yields CASSLAIDSYSNQPQHF.

At least ten counts were recorded for this clonotype. V and J are TRBV10-3 and TRBJ2-1; D unresolved. Germline V gene lookup returns CDR1 ENHRY and CDR2 SYGVKD. The CDR3 is made up of 15 amino acids. Trimming pared 10 bases from V and 1 base from J, leaving 17 bases between. For the CDR3, the DNA is TGTGCCACGTTTTCCACTGACACGTCCTACAATGAGCAGTTCTTC. It translates to CATFSTDTSYNEQFF.